This T cell receptor beta chain comes out of a study of blood T cell repertoires in COVID-19. CDR3 size: 15 residues. The germline V gene encodes CDR1 SQVTM and CDR2 ANQGSEA. Trimming removed 3 bases from V and 0 bases from J; junction bases left unmatched: 2. Generated by immunoSEQ multiplex PCR, the TCRdb table keeps only in-frame clones and is missing some. The sample holds over 25,000 clones, 88% seen once. This clone has just one count. The sample was peripheral blood. The chain joins TRBV29-1 to TRBJ2-1; 10 bases fit TRBD2. The sequence was obtained from a woman aged 50 to 65 with active COVID-19. The CDR3 nucleotides are TGCAGCGTTGACGCTAGCGGGAGCTCCTACAATGAGCAGTTCTTC. As protein: CSVDASGSSYNEQFF.